What follows describes a single T cell receptor beta chain. The ends lost 4 bases at V and 8 bases at J; junction bases unmatched: 7. The germline V gene has CDR1 LNHDA and CDR2 SQIVND (reference sequence). The CDR3 runs to 16 residues. In Seattle, patients joined the study during active infection and were tracked longitudinally. The sample originates from a study of blood T cell repertoires in COVID-19. Overall study context: Spain, Italy and the United States supplied samples that represented acute and convalescent COVID-19.

TCRdb keeps only in-frame clones here, not all; method: immunoSEQ multiplex PCR. The data show approximately 77,000 clones, with roughly 85% seen just once and around a tenth held by the top ten. The sequencing input was peripheral blood. This chain uses TRBV19 with TRBJ2-4; 14 bases are a match to TRBD2. This TCR derives from a man aged 50-60 years with COVID-19, enrolled during active disease. CDR3 coding DNA: TGTGCCAGTAGTAGCCGACTAGCGGGAGGGGGAGACATTCAGTACTTC. It yields the protein CASSSRLAGGGDIQYF. The variable domain in full, with the rest retrieved from reference TRBV19 and TRBJ2-4, is DGGITQSPKYLFRKEGQNVTLSCEQNLNHDAMYWYRQDPGQGLRLIYYSQIVNDFQKGDIAEGYSVSREKKESFPLTVTSAQKNPTAFYLCASSSRLAGGGDIQYFGAGTRLSVL.